This T cell receptor (beta chain) was recorded in a study of OX40 agonist ivuxolimab in advanced cancers. Study at large: The dose-escalation cohort was over 65% male, with a mean age of approximately 62 years, ranging about 20 to 85.

Germline V gives CDR1 MNHNY, CDR2 SVGAGI (reference sequence). The CDR3 loop spans 15 amino acids. The J segment lost 5 bases and the V segment lost 0 bases, leaving 3 bases of the junction unmatched. Assay used: immunoSEQ multiplex PCR; TCRdb lists only in-frame clones, some missing. Among 50,000 to 55,000 clones listed, 85% to 90% were seen once. Study observations and caveats: More expanded clones were seen, on average, in CD8+ T cells than in CD4+.

Details on this clone: Its antigen is undetermined.

The input for sequencing was CD4+ or CD8+ T cells sorted from blood, taken in a trial of the OX40 agonist ivuxolimab. The receptor was derived from an adult with an advanced solid tumor such as melanoma, head and neck, liver or kidney cancer. The genes are TRBV6-6 and TRBJ1-2, with 10 bases aligning to TRBD1. CDR3 region: CASSYSGQGPYGYTF. In DNA, the CDR3 is TGTGCCAGCAGTTACTCGGGACAGGGGCCTTATGGCTACACCTTC.